This T cell receptor (beta chain) was sequenced in a study of early T cells in non-severe SARS-CoV-2 infection. This clonotype was seen many times. TCRdb recomputed calls from the 5' RACE reads with MiXCR, one row per CDR3 protein. This repertoire shows fewer than 130,000 distinct CDR3 sequences, 10% to 15% found once; its top ten account for approximately 3.8%. Trimming took off 0 bases at V and 0 bases at J, with 7 bases between the two ends. Per germline, CDR1 SGDLS and CDR2 YYNGEE. This CDR3 has 15 amino acids. The chain combines TRBV9 with TRBJ1-5, with D possibly being TRBD1 (5 bases). Here the sequenced sample was whole blood, taken at baseline. The source is an adult who was a healthcare worker with PCR-confirmed SARS-CoV-2 infection or an uninfected control (not recorded which). The CDR3 DNA reads as TGTGCCAGCAGCGTAGGAGGGGATAGCAATCAGCCCCAGCATTTT. This sequence encodes CASSVGGDSNQPQHF.